One and the same sample provided the 24 T cell receptor beta chains below, sequenced in a study of response to subunit inactivated influenza vaccine. TCRdb itself ran the RT-PCR reads through MiXCR, one entry per CDR3 protein. This sample has more than 400,000 distinct CDR3 sequences, with 10% to 11% found just once. Specimen: PBMCs from blood, collected roughly 45 days after vaccination. Source of these receptors: a man aged 45 to 65 who received an inactivated influenza vaccine.

The rearrangement uses TRBV5-1 and TRBJ1-4; D is ambiguous. Trimming removed 1 base from V and 0 bases from J, with 10 bases in between. The germline V gene has CDR1 SGHRS and CDR2 YFSETQ. The CDR3 consists of 16 residues. CDR3 sequence (DNA): TGCGCCAGCAGCTTGTCACAGATCACAACTAATGAAAAACTGTTTTTT. Protein product: CASSLSQITTNEKLFF.

This clonotype was seen only a few times. The CDR3 region is CASSPPGARLYNEQFF. DNA of the CDR3: TGTGCCAGCAGCCCCCCCGGGGCCCGGCTCTACAATGAGCAGTTCTTC. V usage is TRBV7-9 and J usage is TRBJ2-1, with D perhaps being TRBD1 or TRBD2 (5 bases each). The germline CDR1 and CDR2 sequences are SEHNR and FQNEAQ (reference sequence). Trimming took 5 bases from V and 3 from J, leaving 17 bases between them. CDR3 length equals 16 residues.

This clonotype occurred many times. This chain joins TRBV5-5 and TRBJ2-7; D possibly uses TRBD1 or TRBD2 (5 bases each). The CDR3 is made up of 15 amino acids. Trimming took off 3 bases at V and 2 bases at J, with 15 bases between the two ends. Germline V gene lookup returns CDR1 SGHKS and CDR2 YYEKEE (reference sequence). The CDR3 DNA reads as TGTGCCAGCAGCTGGAATTGGATGGGGGCCTACGAGCAGTACTTC. It specifies CASSWNWMGAYEQYF.

The sample holds many counts of this clonotype. This chain joins TRBV5-1 and TRBJ1-2; D is ambiguous. This CDR3 comprises 15 residues. Trimming took off 2 bases at V and 8 bases at J, with 19 bases between the two ends. Germline values: CDR1 SGHRS, CDR2 YFSETQ. In DNA form, the CDR3 reads TGCGCCAGCAGCTTTCAACCCAATGAGGCGGACGGCTACACCTTC. The encoded protein is CASSFQPNEADGYTF.

This clonotype turned up a few times. This chain joins TRBV12-3 or TRBV12-4 and TRBJ2-1, with 7 bases lining up with TRBD2. This CDR3 is 15 amino acids long. The trim removed 8 bases at V and 3 bases at J, leaving 10 bases unmatched. CDR3 residues: CASGNGQRGYNEQFF. Written as DNA, the CDR3 is TGTGCCAGCGGCAATGGGCAGCGGGGCTACAATGAGCAGTTCTTC.

This clonotype was found many times. V and J are TRBV20-1 and TRBJ2-4, with D unresolved. The V and J ends lost 4 bases and 0 bases respectively, with 10 bases between them. Germline-derived CDR1 and CDR2 are DFQATT and SNEGSKA (reference sequence). CDR3 length: 14 amino acids. CDR3 nucleotides: TGCAGTGCTAACCGTATACTAGCCAAAAACATTCAGTACTTC. As protein: CSANRILAKNIQYF.

The gene calls are TRBV6-5 and TRBJ2-7, with D uncertain. The CDR3 totals 15 residues. The germline V gene has CDR1 MNHEY and CDR2 SVGAGI. V lost 4 bases, J lost 3 bases, and 16 bases lay in between. CDR3 in amino acids: CASSSENPPFYEQYF. As DNA, the CDR3 is TGTGCCAGCAGTTCAGAGAATCCCCCCTTCTACGAGCAGTACTTC.

The table lists this clonotype with a few counts. The V call is TRBV6-2 or TRBV6-3, the J call TRBJ2-7; D is undetermined. Germline V lookup: CDR1 MNHEY, CDR2 SVGEGT. The CDR3 consists of 12 residues. Trimming stripped 5 bases from V and 2 bases from J, with 7 bases between. In DNA form, the CDR3 reads TGTGCCAGCAGTGATACAACCTACGAGCAGTACTTC. It yields the protein CASSDTTYEQYF.

The chain employs TRBV6-5 and TRBJ2-7; TRBD1 matches at 9 bases. Germline CDR1 is MNHEY and CDR2 is SVGAGI. This CDR3 comprises 15 residues. V shed 2 bases, J shed 6 bases, and the junction held 8 bases outside the gene matches. The CDR3 DNA sequence: TGTGCCAGCAGTTACACAGGACAGGGGCTCTCCGAGCAGTACTTC. It codes for CASSYTGQGLSEQYF.

Ten or more counts support this clonotype. The genes are TRBV29-1 and TRBJ2-3; 8 bases line up with TRBD2. The V and J ends lost 5 bases and 4 bases, in that order; junction bases with no gene match: 5. The germline V gene has CDR1 SQVTM and CDR2 ANQGSEA. The CDR3 is made up of 13 amino acids. CDR3 DNA sequence: TGCAGCGTTCAAGTAGCGGGGCCAGATACGCAGTATTTT. Translating gives CSVQVAGPDTQYF.

There are a few counts of this clonotype. V gene TRBV20-1 combines with J gene TRBJ2-3, with D perhaps matching TRBD2 (7 bases). V was cut by 6 bases and J by 0 bases, with 13 bases left in between. Germline V gene data show CDR1 as DFQATT and CDR2 as SNEGSKA (reference sequence). CDR3 length equals 14 residues. CDR3 residues: CSATGGTSTDTQYF. CDR3 in DNA: TGCAGTGCCACCGGGGGGACAAGCACAGATACGCAGTATTTT.

In its sample, this clonotype was seen many times. V gene TRBV5-1 combines with J gene TRBJ2-1; 13 bases are shared with TRBD2. CDR3 length equals 16 residues. J lost 8 bases, V lost 5 bases, and 10 bases had no gene match. Per germline, CDR1 SGHRS and CDR2 YFSETQ. The CDR3 sequence is CASSFTGTSGTYEQFF. DNA of the CDR3: TGCGCCAGCAGTTTTACCGGGACTAGCGGGACGTATGAGCAGTTCTTC.

The chain carries TRBV12-3 or TRBV12-4 and TRBJ2-3; TRBD1 is a possible D gene (5 bases). Trimming removed 6 bases at V and 4 bases at J, with 11 bases between. The CDR3 length is 13 residues. The chain's CDR3 is CASSYRSADTQYF. The CDR3 DNA reads TGTGCCAGCAGCTACAGGAGCGCAGATACGCAGTATTTT.

This clonotype has a count of ten or more. The genes are TRBV20-1 and TRBJ1-2, with TRBD1 matching over 10 bases. From germline, CDR1 is DFQATT and CDR2 SNEGSKA (reference sequence). The CDR3 extends over 13 amino acids. V lost 6 bases to trimming and J lost 4 bases; unmatched junction nucleotides: 5. As DNA, the CDR3 is TGCAGTGCGGGGGACAGGGGAGGCTATGGCTACACCTTC. Protein product: CSAGDRGGYGYTF.

The rearrangement uses TRBV27 and TRBJ2-7, with 7 bases that match TRBD1. Trimming took 5 bases from V and 3 from J; bases not matched to a gene: 13. CDR3 length: 16 residues. CDR1 is MNHEY and CDR2 is SMNVEV in the germline V gene (reference sequence). The CDR3, as DNA: TGTGCCAGCAGTCTTTCCCCGGGACAGTTTCTCTACGAGCAGTACTTC. Translating it yields CASSLSPGQFLYEQYF.

This clonotype was seen many times. The chain links TRBV7-2 to TRBJ2-1, with D possibly called TRBD1 or TRBD2 (6 bases each). The CDR3 has 16 amino acids. Germline assignment: CDR1 SGHTA and CDR2 FQGNSA. V shed 0 bases and J shed 4 bases, with 13 bases lying between them. The CDR3 nucleotides are TGTGCCAGCAGCTTAGCCGGTGGGGGGCAGTACAATGAGCAGTTCTTC. Translation gives CASSLAGGGQYNEQFF.

There are a few counts of this clonotype. The rearrangement uses TRBV20-1 and TRBJ2-1; D might be TRBD1 or TRBD2, each matching 7 bases. This CDR3 is built from 14 residues. Germline V lookup: CDR1 DFQATT, CDR2 SNEGSKA (reference sequence). Trimming removed 2 bases at V and 4 bases at J, with 12 bases between. CDR3 bases: TGCAGTGCTAGACAGGGGGAGGGTTACAATGAGCAGTTCTTC. Its protein is CSARQGEGYNEQFF.

This clonotype was recorded a few times. This sequence joins TRBV20-1 and TRBJ2-1; tentative D call: TRBD1 (6 bases). The CDR3 spans 13 residues. The V gene lost 6 bases and the J gene lost 5 bases, with 14 bases spanning the gap. Germline CDR1 and CDR2: DFQATT and SNEGSKA (reference sequence). The CDR3 loop is CSAGTPPHNEQFF. CDR3 DNA sequence: TGCAGTGCCGGGACACCGCCCCACAATGAGCAGTTCTTC.

The sample holds many counts of this clonotype. The gene calls are TRBV7-6 and TRBJ2-1; maybe TRBD1 (6 bases). The CDR3 loop spans 12 amino acids. Germline CDR1 SGHVS, CDR2 FNYEAQ. V lost 6 bases and J 5 bases, leaving 8 bases between the germline ends. DNA of the CDR3: TGTGCCAGCAGTTGGGGGCACAATGAGCAGTTCTTC. It is translated as CASSWGHNEQFF.

This clonotype was seen only a few times. This rearrangement joins TRBV29-1 to TRBJ2-1; 9 nucleotides match TRBD2. Germline CDR1 reads SQVTM; CDR2 reads ANQGSEA. The V gene end was trimmed by 2 bases and the J gene end by 8 bases; junction bases not matched to a gene: 10. The CDR3 is 15 amino acids. CDR3: CSVERRASGEDEQFF. The CDR3 DNA reads as TGCAGCGTTGAAAGGAGGGCTAGCGGGGAGGATGAGCAGTTCTTC.

The V gene is TRBV7-9, the J gene TRBJ2-1; D remains ambiguous. Germline V gene lookup returns CDR1 SEHNR and CDR2 FQNEAQ (reference sequence). CDR3 length: 16 residues. Trimming removed 1 base from V and 8 bases from J, with 18 bases in between. The CDR3 is CASSLVRAALAHEQFF. Here the CDR3 DNA reads TGTGCCAGCAGCTTAGTTAGGGCTGCCCTGGCCCATGAGCAGTTCTTC.

This clonotype was counted ten times or more. The chain carries TRBV6-2 or TRBV6-3 and TRBJ1-6, with TRBD1 as a possible D gene (5 bases). Per germline, CDR1 MNHEY and CDR2 SVGEGT. This CDR3 region has 12 residues. Trimming left V 4 bases short and J 7 bases short, with 5 bases between. This CDR3 is CASSWDNSPLHF. CDR3 in DNA: TGTGCCAGCAGTTGGGACAATTCACCCCTCCACTTT.

The V call is TRBV12-3 or TRBV12-4, the J call TRBJ1-4; D gene unclear. The ends were cut back, 1 base at V and 16 bases at J, with 10 bases in the middle. The CDR3 has 11 amino acids. This chain's CDR3 is CASSLDNLWFF. CDR3 bases: TGTGCCAGCAGTTTAGACAATTTGTGGTTTTTT.

The chain employs TRBV6-2 or TRBV6-3 and TRBJ1-5, with 8 positions matching TRBD1. V lost 6 bases to trimming and J lost 9 bases; unmatched junction nucleotides: 4. Germline V CDR1 and CDR2: MNHEY, SVGEGT. The CDR3 sequence is 12 residues long. CDR3 sequence: CASRTGAGPQHF. The CDR3 DNA reads TGTGCCAGCAGGACAGGGGCAGGGCCCCAGCATTTT.